This TCR beta chain was sequenced during a study of T-cell reconstitution after alpha-beta-depleted transplantation in children. V lost 5 bases and J lost 0; bases outside the gene matches: 9. The CDR3 has 16 residues. In germline, CDR1 is LNHDA, CDR2 SQIVND (reference sequence). Unique molecular identifiers were incorporated when the TCRbeta library was constructed. From the PCR reads, TCRdb called clonotypes with MiXCR, one entry per CDR3 protein. The table has approximately 130,000 distinct CDR3 sequences, roughly 10% seen once. Whole-study results and caveats: Reported findings indicate that, about two months after transplant, alpha-beta T cells came from several hundred expanded clones, which were derived from non-depleted graft cells. It was newly produced T cells that mostly accounted for T-cell counts and diversity one year after transplant. Several patients had high TCRbeta diversity at day 60; it came from surviving recipient T cells and thymic progenitors.

To note about this clonotype: What it binds is unknown.

The specimen was PBMCs, mostly from graft donor cells, collected 180 days after TCRalphabeta/CD19-depleted stem cell transplant. The gene calls are TRBV19 and TRBJ2-7; 8 nucleotides agree with TRBD2. This TCR was sampled from a girl less than two years old who had a stem cell transplant for combined immunodeficiency, so the T cells may come from the graft donor. The CDR3 coding sequence is TGTGCCAGTAGTCGGGTGTTAGCGGGGCTCTCCTACGAGCAGTACTTC. It codes for CASSRVLAGLSYEQYF.